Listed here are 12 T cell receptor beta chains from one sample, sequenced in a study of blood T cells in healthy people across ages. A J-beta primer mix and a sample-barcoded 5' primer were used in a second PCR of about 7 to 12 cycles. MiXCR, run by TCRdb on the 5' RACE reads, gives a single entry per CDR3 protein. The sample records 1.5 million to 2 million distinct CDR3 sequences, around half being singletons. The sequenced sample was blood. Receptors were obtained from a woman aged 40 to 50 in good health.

The CDR3 sequence is CASSWGEIDFYGYTF. CDR3 nucleotides: TGTGCCAGCAGCTGGGGTGAGATCGACTTCTATGGCTACACCTTC. The rearrangement joins TRBV5-6 to TRBJ1-2; the D is unclear. Germline V lookup: CDR1 SGHDT, CDR2 YYEEEE. The CDR3 spans 15 residues. Trimming took off 3 bases at V and 4 bases at J, with 16 bases between the two ends.

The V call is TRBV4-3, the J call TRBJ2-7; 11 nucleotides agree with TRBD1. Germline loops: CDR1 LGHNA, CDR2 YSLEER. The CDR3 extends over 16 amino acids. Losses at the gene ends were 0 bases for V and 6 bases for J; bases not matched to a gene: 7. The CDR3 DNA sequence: TGCGCCAGCAGCCAAGATTTGGACAGGGGGCTCTCCGAGCAGTACTTC. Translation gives CASSQDLDRGLSEQYF.

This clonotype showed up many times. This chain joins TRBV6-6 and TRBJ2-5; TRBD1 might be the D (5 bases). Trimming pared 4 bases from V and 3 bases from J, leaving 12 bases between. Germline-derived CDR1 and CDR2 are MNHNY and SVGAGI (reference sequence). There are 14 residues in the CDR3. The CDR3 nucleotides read TGTGCCAGCAGTTTCGGGCAGGGCAAAGAGACCCAGTACTTC. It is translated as CASSFGQGKETQYF.

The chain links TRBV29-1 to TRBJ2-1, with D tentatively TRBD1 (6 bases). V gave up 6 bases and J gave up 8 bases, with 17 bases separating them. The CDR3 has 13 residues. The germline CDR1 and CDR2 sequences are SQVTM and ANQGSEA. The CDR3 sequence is CSVNPTGYDEQFF. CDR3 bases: TGCAGCGTCAACCCTACAGGGTACGATGAGCAGTTCTTC.

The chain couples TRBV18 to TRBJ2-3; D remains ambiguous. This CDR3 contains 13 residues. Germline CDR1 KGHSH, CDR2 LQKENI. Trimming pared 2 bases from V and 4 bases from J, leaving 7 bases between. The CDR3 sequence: CASSPARSDTQYF. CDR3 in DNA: TGTGCCAGCTCACCAGCGCGCTCAGATACGCAGTATTTT.

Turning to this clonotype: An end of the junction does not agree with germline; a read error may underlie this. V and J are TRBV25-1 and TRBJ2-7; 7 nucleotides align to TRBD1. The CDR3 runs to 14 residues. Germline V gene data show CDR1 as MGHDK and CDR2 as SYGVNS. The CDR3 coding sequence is TGTGTCAGCAGTGAATATATACAGGGGTACGGGCAGTACTTC. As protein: CVSSEYIQGYGQYF.

The CDR3 region is CSPSGVTSTDTQYF. CDR3 DNA sequence: TGCAGTCCGAGCGGGGTCACTAGCACAGATACGCAGTATTTT. This chain joins TRBV20-1 and TRBJ2-3; 7 bases agree with TRBD2. The CDR3 spans 14 residues. The V and J ends lost 8 bases and 0 bases, in that order; junction bases with no gene match: 8. The germline V gene has CDR1 DFQATT and CDR2 SNEGSKA (reference sequence).

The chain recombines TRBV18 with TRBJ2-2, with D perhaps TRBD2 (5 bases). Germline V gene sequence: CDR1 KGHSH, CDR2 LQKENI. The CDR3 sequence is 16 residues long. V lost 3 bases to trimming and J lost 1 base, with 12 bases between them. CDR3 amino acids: CASSPPGSRNTGELFF. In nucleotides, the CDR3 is TGTGCCAGCTCACCCCCGGGGTCTCGGAACACCGGGGAGCTGTTTTTT.

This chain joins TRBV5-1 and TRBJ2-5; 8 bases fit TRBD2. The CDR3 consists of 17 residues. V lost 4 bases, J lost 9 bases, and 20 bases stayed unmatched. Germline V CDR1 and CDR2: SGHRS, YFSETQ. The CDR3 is CASSQGLSGGPSGAQYF. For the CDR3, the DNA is TGCGCCAGCAGCCAGGGACTCAGCGGGGGCCCCTCCGGGGCCCAGTACTTC. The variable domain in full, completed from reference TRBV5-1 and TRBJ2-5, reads KAGVTQTPRYLIKTRGQQVTLSCSPISGHRSVSWYQQTPGQGLQFLFEYFSETQRNKGNFPGRFSGRQFSNSRSEMNVSTLELGDSALYLCASSQGLSGGPSGAQYFGPGTRLLVL.

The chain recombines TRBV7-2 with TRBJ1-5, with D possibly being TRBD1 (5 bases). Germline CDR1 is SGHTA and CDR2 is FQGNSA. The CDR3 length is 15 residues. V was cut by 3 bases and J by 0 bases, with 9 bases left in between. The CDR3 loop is CASSFGGISNQPQHF. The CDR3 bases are TGTGCCAGCAGCTTTGGGGGAATTAGCAATCAGCCCCAGCATTTT.

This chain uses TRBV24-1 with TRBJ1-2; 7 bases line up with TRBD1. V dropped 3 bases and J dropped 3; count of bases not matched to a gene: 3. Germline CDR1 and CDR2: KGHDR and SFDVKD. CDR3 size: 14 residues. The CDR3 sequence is CATSDPGGDYGYTF. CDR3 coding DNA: TGTGCCACCAGTGATCCAGGGGGAGACTATGGCTACACCTTC.

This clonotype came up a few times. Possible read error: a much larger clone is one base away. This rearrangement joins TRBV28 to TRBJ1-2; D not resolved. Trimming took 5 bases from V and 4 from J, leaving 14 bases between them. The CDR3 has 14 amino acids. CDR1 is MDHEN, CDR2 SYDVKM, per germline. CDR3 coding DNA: TGTGCCAGCAGTGTGAGAGCAATGTCCTATGGCTACACCTTC. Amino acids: CASSVRAMSYGYTF.